Listed below are T cell receptor beta chains from one sample, sequenced in a study of blood T cell repertoires in COVID-19. Profiled with immunoSEQ multiplex PCR; TCRdb holds only in-frame clones, not every one. The table records more than 250,000 clones, about 88% of them present only once. Material: peripheral blood. These TCRs come from a man between 18 and 35 years old with active or convalescent COVID-19. Both conserved end residues are part of each CDR3. The order of the fields is clone size, V gene, J gene, D gene, CDR3 DNA, CDR3 protein. D genes are given only for firm matches. The listing skips clone size in some rows; elsewhere it reads once, few, many or a size class.

many	TRBV15	TRBJ2-3	TRBD2	TGTGCCACCAGCAGAGGGACTAGCGGGGGGGCAGATACGCAGTATTTT	CATSRGTSGGADTQYF
NA	TRBV3-1/TRBV3-2	TRBJ2-7	TRBD1	TGTGCCAGCAGCCAAGGGACAGGTGGTACCTACGAGCAGTACTTC	CASSQGTGGTYEQYF
NA	TRBV4-1	TRBJ2-7	NA	TGCGCCAGCAGCCAAGCCCCCCGCGATGCTAACGAGCAGTACTTC	CASSQAPRDANEQYF
NA	TRBV19	TRBJ1-5	NA	TGTGCCAGTAGTTGGGGGCTGGGTCAGCCCCAGCATTTT	CASSWGLGQPQHF
NA	TRBV11-2	TRBJ2-3	NA	TGTGCCAGCAGCTCTAGCACAGATACGCAGTATTTT	CASSSSTDTQYF
NA	TRBV2	TRBJ2-7	NA	TGTGCCAGCACACCGGTCCGGTACGAGCAGTACTTC	CASTPVRYEQYF
NA	TRBV28	TRBJ2-1	NA	TGTGCCAGCAGTCCCATCGCGGTTGTAAATAATGAGCAGTTCTTC	CASSPIAVVNNEQFF
NA	TRBV3-1/TRBV3-2	TRBJ2-7	NA	TGTGCCAGCAGCCATAGCTACGAGCAGTACTTC	CASSHSYEQYF
NA	TRBV2	TRBJ1-4	NA	TGTGCCAGCGGGGCGGACCCAACTAATGAAAAACTGTTTTTT	CASGADPTNEKLFF
few	TRBV27	TRBJ2-1	NA	TGTGCCAGCAGTTTAACATTCAGGGGGGAGTACAATGAGCAGTTCTTC	CASSLTFRGEYNEQFF
NA	TRBV18	TRBJ2-2	NA	TGTGCCAGCTCACTTGACTTTACCGGGGAGCTGTTTTTT	CASSLDFTGELFF
NA	TRBV3-1/TRBV3-2	TRBJ1-2	NA	TGTGCCAGCGGACAACAGGACGACTATGGCTACACCTTC	CASGQQDDYGYTF
NA	TRBV18	TRBJ1-1	TRBD1	TGTGCCAGCTCAGGACTACAGGGGGCCAACACTGAAGCTTTCTTT	CASSGLQGANTEAFF
NA	TRBV5-1	TRBJ2-5	TRBD1	TGCGCCAGCAGCTTGGTGCCTGGGACAGCGACTTTCAAAGAGACCCAGTACTTC	CASSLVPGTATFKETQYF
NA	TRBV27	TRBJ2-1	TRBD2	TGTGCCAGCAGTTGGGGGACTAGCGTCCGAAATGAGCAGTTCTTC	CASSWGTSVRNEQFF
NA	TRBV7-6	TRBJ2-2	TRBD1	TGTGCCAGCAGCTTACAGGGGGCGGACACCGGGGAGCTGTTTTTT	CASSLQGADTGELFF
NA	TRBV7-2	TRBJ1-6	NA	TGTGCCAGCAGCTTAGAGGACAGACCTACTTTAGCCCTCCACTTT	CASSLEDRPTLALHF
once	TRBV5-6	TRBJ2-5	TRBD2	TGTGCCAGCAGCTTGGGGGCGGGAGGGCACGGAGAGACCCAGTACTTC	CASSLGAGGHGETQYF
NA	TRBV10-1	TRBJ2-2	NA	TGCGCCAGCAGTGGCGGGTACGGGGAGCTGTTTTTT	CASSGGYGELFF
NA	TRBV7-9	TRBJ2-5	TRBD2	TGTGCGGGGGAGGGGAAGGAGACCCAGTACTTC	CAGEGKETQYF
NA	TRBV2	TRBJ2-7	TRBD2	TGTGCCAGCAGTGAACGGGTAGCGGGGGACTTCAGCTCCTACGAGCAGTACTTC	CASSERVAGDFSSYEQYF
NA	TRBV3-1/TRBV3-2	TRBJ2-7	TRBD2	TGTGCCAGCAGTCCTCCGACTAGCGGGAGTTACGAGCAGTACTTC	CASSPPTSGSYEQYF
NA	TRBV5-5	TRBJ2-7	NA	TGTGCCAGCAGCTTAGATTACGGTACCTACGAGCAGTACTTC	CASSLDYGTYEQYF
NA	TRBV3-1/TRBV3-2	TRBJ2-7	NA	TGTGCCAGCAGTAATGCAGGGACCTACGAGCAGTACTTC	CASSNAGTYEQYF
NA	TRBV6-5	TRBJ2-7	NA	TGTGCCAGCTCGGGGGGAAGGGGGATCGTGCAGTACTTC	CASSGGRGIVQYF
few	TRBV5-6	TRBJ2-5	NA	TGTGCCAGCAGCTTGGCCCAGGACTTC	CASSLAQDF
NA	TRBV6-5	TRBJ2-5	TRBD1	TGTGCCAGCAGTTACTCTGGGACAGGGACAAGGGAGACCCAGTACTTC	CASSYSGTGTRETQYF
few	TRBV2	TRBJ1-2	TRBD1	TGTGCCAGCCCTGGGACAGGGGCAAACTATGGCTACACCTTC	CASPGTGANYGYTF
NA	TRBV6-2/TRBV6-3	TRBJ1-6	NA	TGTGCCAGCAGTTACTCTTTGCGGAGCTCCTATAATTCACCCCTCCACTTT	CASSYSLRSSYNSPLHF
NA	TRBV5-1	TRBJ2-5	TRBD2	TGCGCCAGCAGCTCTGGGACTAGCGGGGGTATGGGAGAGACCCAGTACTTC	CASSSGTSGGMGETQYF
few	TRBV14	TRBJ1-2	NA	TGTGCCAGCAGCCAAGGCCGACAGACCCTGAATTATGGCTACACCTTC	CASSQGRQTLNYGYTF
NA	TRBV6-2/TRBV6-3	TRBJ2-7	TRBD1	TGTGCCAGCAGTTACTCGGTTAGCGGTGGGACAGGGGTCTACGAGCAGTACTTC	CASSYSVSGGTGVYEQYF
NA	TRBV7-3	TRBJ2-3	NA	TGTGCCAGCAGCTTCCGTGGCTGGCGCACAGATACGCAGTATTTT	CASSFRGWRTDTQYF
NA	TRBV2	TRBJ2-3	TRBD2	TGTGCCATCAGGCCCCTTTTCAGCGGGGGCCTCACAGATACGCAGTATTTT	CAIRPLFSGGLTDTQYF
once	TRBV27	TRBJ1-5	NA	TGTGCCAGCAGCTCACAGGGATCCTATAGCAATCAGCCCCAGCATTTT	CASSSQGSYSNQPQHF
NA	TRBV9	TRBJ1-3	TRBD1	TGTGCCAGCAGCGTTACAGGGGACACCTCTGGAAACACCATATATTTT	CASSVTGDTSGNTIYF
NA	TRBV4-2	TRBJ1-5	NA	TGTGCCAGCAGCCCCGGGGAGAATAGCAATCAGCCCCAGCATTTT	CASSPGENSNQPQHF
NA	TRBV7-8	TRBJ2-7	NA	TGTGCCAGCAGCCGGAATGACAAGGACTACGAGCAGTACTTC	CASSRNDKDYEQYF
NA	TRBV7-3	TRBJ2-1	TRBD2	TGTGCCAGCAGTTCCGGTAGCGGGAGCTGGGACAATGAGCAGTTCTTC	CASSSGSGSWDNEQFF
NA	TRBV6-5	TRBJ2-1	TRBD1	TGTGCCAGCAGTTCAGGGACAGGGTTGAGGTATGAGCAGTTCTTC	CASSSGTGLRYEQFF
NA	TRBV5-1	TRBJ2-7	NA	TGCGCCAGCAGCTCTGGGGCGTCTCTCGGATACGAGCAGTACTTC	CASSSGASLGYEQYF
NA	TRBV5-6	TRBJ1-1	NA	TGTGCCAGCAGCTCAAGAACAGGGAATTGGGTACTAGGAGCTTTCTTT	CASSSRTGNWVLGAFF
NA	TRBV5-1	TRBJ2-7	TRBD2	TGCGCCAGCGGTAATAATGTAGCGGGGGACCCATACGAGCAGTACTTC	CASGNNVAGDPYEQYF
NA	TRBV30	TRBJ1-5	NA	TGTGCCTGGAGTGTACAGCAGCATCAGCCCCAGCATTTT	CAWSVQQHQPQHF
NA	TRBV19	TRBJ1-5	NA	TGTGCCAGTAGTCCCCTGGGGGCAGGGCTCAATCAGCCCCAGCATTTT	CASSPLGAGLNQPQHF